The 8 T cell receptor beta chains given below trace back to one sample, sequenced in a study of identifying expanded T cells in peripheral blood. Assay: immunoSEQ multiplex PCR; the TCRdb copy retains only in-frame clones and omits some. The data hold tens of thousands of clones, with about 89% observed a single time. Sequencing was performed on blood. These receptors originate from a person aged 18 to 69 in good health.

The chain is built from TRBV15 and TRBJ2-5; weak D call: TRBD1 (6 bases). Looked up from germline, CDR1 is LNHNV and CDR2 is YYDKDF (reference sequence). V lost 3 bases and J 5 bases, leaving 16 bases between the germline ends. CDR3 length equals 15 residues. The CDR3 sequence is CATSSQTGWGETQYF. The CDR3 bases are TGTGCCACCAGCAGTCAGACAGGCTGGGGGGAGACCCAGTACTTC.

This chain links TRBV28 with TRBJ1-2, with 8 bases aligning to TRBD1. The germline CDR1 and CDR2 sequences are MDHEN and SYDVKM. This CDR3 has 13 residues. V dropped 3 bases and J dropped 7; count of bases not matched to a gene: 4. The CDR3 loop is CASSFGQGAGYTF. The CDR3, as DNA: TGTGCCAGCAGTTTCGGACAGGGTGCTGGCTACACCTTC.

As DNA, the CDR3 is TGTGCCAGCAGCCCCCCCCCTCGGAGACCCATGTACGAGCAGTACTTC. Its translation: CASSPPPRRPMYEQYF. The genes are TRBV7-2 and TRBJ2-7; D not resolved. CDR1 and CDR2 from the germline V gene are SGHTA and FQGNSA. The V gene lost 5 bases and the J gene lost 4 bases, with 21 bases spanning the gap. The CDR3 covers 16 residues.

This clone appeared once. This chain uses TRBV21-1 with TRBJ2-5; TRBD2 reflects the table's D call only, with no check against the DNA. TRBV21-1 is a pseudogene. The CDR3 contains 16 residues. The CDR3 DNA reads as TGTGCCAGCAGCAAAACGGGCGGGGATATCCAAGAGACCCAGTACTTC. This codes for CASSKTGGDIQETQYF.

The CDR3 DNA is TGTGCCAGCAGTTACCCTCTGAGGGATACGCAGTATTTT. Residues: CASSYPLRDTQYF. V is TRBV6-5 and J is TRBJ2-3; D not certain. Trimming cost V 2 bases and J 6 bases, with 9 bases left between them. CDR3 length: 13 amino acids. Germline assignment: CDR1 MNHEY and CDR2 SVGAGI.

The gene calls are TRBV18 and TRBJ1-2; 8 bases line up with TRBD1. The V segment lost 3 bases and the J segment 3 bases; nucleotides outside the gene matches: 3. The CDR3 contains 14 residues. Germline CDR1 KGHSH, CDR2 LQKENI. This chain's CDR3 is CASSPGQEYYGYTF. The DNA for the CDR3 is TGTGCCAGCTCACCGGGACAGGAGTACTATGGCTACACCTTC.

The DNA for the CDR3 is TGTGCCAGTAGTTTATCCGGTCTTGAAGCTTTCTTT. Protein sequence: CASSLSGLEAFF. The chain carries TRBV19 and TRBJ1-1; D is unresolved. CDR3 length: 12 amino acids. Per the germline V gene, CDR1 is LNHDA and CDR2 is SQIVND (reference sequence). V lost 5 bases and J 7 bases, leaving 11 bases between the germline ends.

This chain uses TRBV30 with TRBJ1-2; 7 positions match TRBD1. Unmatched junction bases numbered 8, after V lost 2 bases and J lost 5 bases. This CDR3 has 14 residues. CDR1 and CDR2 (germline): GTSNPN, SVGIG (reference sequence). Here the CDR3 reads CAWSLRDRLYGYTF. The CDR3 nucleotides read TGTGCCTGGAGTCTCCGGGACAGACTTTATGGCTACACCTTC.